This T cell receptor (beta chain) was profiled in a study of CD8+CD57+ T cells in acquired aplastic anemia. Study-level background: Roughly 3 ug was the average amount of DNA from sorted CD4+ and CD8+ cells.

General study results and limits: With respect to CD8+ Simpson's diversity, patients and controls did not differ significantly.

Using genomic DNA as the template, TCR beta VDJ and CDR3 profiling was carried out. TCRdb passed the reads through MiXCR, listing each CDR3 protein once. The sample lists approximately 50,000 distinct CDR3 sequences; approximately 78% were seen once. This clonotype occurred a few times. Antigen specificity is unknown. Germline V CDR1 and CDR2: MGHDK, SYGVNS. This CDR3 region has 14 residues. The V and J ends lost 5 bases and 3 bases respectively, with 11 bases between them. The sequence was collected from a human donor in good health, serving as a control. Source material: sorted CD4+, CD8+, or CD8+CD57+ T cells (not recorded which) from PBMCs. V and J are TRBV25-1 and TRBJ2-4, with D unclear. This CDR3 is CASSHADGKNIQYF. CDR3 sequence (DNA): TGTGCCAGCAGTCACGCGGACGGCAAAAACATTCAGTACTTC.